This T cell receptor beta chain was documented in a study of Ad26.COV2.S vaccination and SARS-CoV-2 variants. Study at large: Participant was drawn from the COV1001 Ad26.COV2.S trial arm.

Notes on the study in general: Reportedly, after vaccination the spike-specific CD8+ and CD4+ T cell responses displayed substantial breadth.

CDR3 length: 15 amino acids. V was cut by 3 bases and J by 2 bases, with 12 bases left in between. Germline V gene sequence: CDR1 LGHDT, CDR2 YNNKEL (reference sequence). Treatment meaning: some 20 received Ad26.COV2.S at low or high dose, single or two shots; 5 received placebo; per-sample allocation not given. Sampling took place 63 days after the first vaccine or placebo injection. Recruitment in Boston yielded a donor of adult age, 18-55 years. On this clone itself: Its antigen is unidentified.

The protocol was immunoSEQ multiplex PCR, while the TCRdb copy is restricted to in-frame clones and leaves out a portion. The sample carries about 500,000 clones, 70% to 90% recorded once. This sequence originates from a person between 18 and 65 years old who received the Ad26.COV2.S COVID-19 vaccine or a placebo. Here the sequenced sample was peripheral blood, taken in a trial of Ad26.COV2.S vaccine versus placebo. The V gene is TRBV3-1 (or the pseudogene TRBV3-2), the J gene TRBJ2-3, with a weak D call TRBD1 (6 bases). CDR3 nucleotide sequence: TGTGCCAGCAGCCATAGACAGGATCCCACAGATACGCAGTATTTT. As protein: CASSHRQDPTDTQYF.